This TCR beta chain stems from a study of shared clonotypes between healthy human individuals. Generated by immunoSEQ multiplex PCR, the TCRdb table keeps only in-frame clones and is missing some. The data hold about a million clones, with more than 60% observed a single time. Points from the study as a whole: Donor scarcity curtailed the genetic and exposure-history diversity represented herein.

Details on this clone: What it binds is unknown.

Sequencing input: memory CD4+ T cells sorted from blood. The sample's subset: CD45RA-negative fraction. The clonotype was recovered from a man aged 18 to 30 in good health.

DNA for the CDR3: TGTGCCAGCAGTTACGGGCGGGTCCACGAGCAGTACTTC. Translating gives CASSYGRVHEQYF. This sequence joins TRBV6-5 and TRBJ2-7, with a tentative D call TRBD2 (5 bases). The CDR3 length is 13 residues. Germline V lookup: CDR1 MNHEY, CDR2 SVGAGI. Deletions cut 2 bases from V and 5 bases from J, with 10 bases between.